These T cell receptor beta chains were read from a single sample in a study of OX40 agonist ivuxolimab in advanced cancers. Measured with immunoSEQ multiplex PCR; TCRdb has only the in-frame clones, and not every one. The sample lists some 73,000 clones; 86% were seen once. The source was CD4+ or CD8+ T cells sorted from blood, collected in a trial of the OX40 agonist ivuxolimab. The receptors originated from an adult with an advanced solid tumor such as melanoma, head and neck, liver or kidney cancer. The CDR3 runs from the conserved cysteine through the conserved F or W. The order of the fields is V gene, clone size, D gene, J gene, CDR3 DNA, CDR3 protein. The D gene is left open where the match is weak. The listing skips clone size in some rows; elsewhere it reads once, few, many or a size class.

TRBV5-4,.,.,TRBJ2-3,TGTGCCAGCAGCCGCGGACAGTCCGGCACAGATACGCAGTATTTT,CASSRGQSGTDTQYF
TRBV7-2,.,.,TRBJ2-3,TGTGCCAGCAGCTTAGTTAGCGGAGCCCGCACAGATACGCAGTATTTT,CASSLVSGARTDTQYF
TRBV6-5,once,.,TRBJ1-1,TGTGCCAGCAGTGGGCAGGGGAACACTGAAGCTTTCTTT,CASSGQGNTEAFF
TRBV6-6,.,.,TRBJ2-2,TGTGCCAGCAGTTTCGGACAGTTGGTGGCAGGGGAGCTGTTTTTT,CASSFGQLVAGELFF
TRBV5-1,.,TRBD1,TRBJ2-2,TGCGCCAGCAGCCGTCAGGCAGGGGGCTTTTCCGGGGAGCTGTTTTTT,CASSRQAGGFSGELFF
TRBV28,.,TRBD1,TRBJ1-1,TGTGCCAGCAGTAGGGGGGGACAGGCGGTAGCTTTCTTT,CASSRGGQAVAFF
TRBV5-8,.,TRBD1,TRBJ2-1,TGTGCCAGCAGCGGGGGACAGCTACCCTTCTACAATGAGCAGTTCTTC,CASSGGQLPFYNEQFF
TRBV2,.,TRBD2,TRBJ2-7,TGTGCCAGCACTCGAGGCGGACTAGCGGGAGTTAACGAGCAGTACTTC,CASTRGGLAGVNEQYF
TRBV20-1,.,.,TRBJ2-5,TGCAGTGCCGGCCGGGGGGAGACCCAGTACTTC,CSAGRGETQYF
TRBV5-1,.,TRBD1,TRBJ1-1,TGCGCCAGCAGCTTGGGGACAGGGTATCGGAACACTGAAGCTTTCTTT,CASSLGTGYRNTEAFF
TRBV5-8,.,.,TRBJ2-7,TGTGCCAGCAGCTTGGTAGGGGTCTACGAGCAGTACTTC,CASSLVGVYEQYF
TRBV6-1,.,.,TRBJ2-1,TGTGCCACCTCTATGAGCTCCTACAATGAGCAGTTCTTC,CATSMSSYNEQFF
TRBV6-1,.,TRBD1,TRBJ1-5,TGTGCCAGCAGTGTCGACAGGGCTATAGGGCCCCAGCATTTT,CASSVDRAIGPQHF
TRBV19,.,TRBD1,TRBJ1-2,TGTGCCAGTCGATACAGGGGAGAAGGCTACACCTTC,CASRYRGEGYTF
TRBV27,.,.,TRBJ1-2,TGTGCCAGCAGCCCGACCCCACAGGGTAGCCTTGATGGCTACACCTTC,CASSPTPQGSLDGYTF
TRBV11-3,.,.,TRBJ2-7,TGTGCCAGCAGCTTAATTAGGTACGAGCAGTACTTC,CASSLIRYEQYF
TRBV19,.,TRBD2,TRBJ2-7,TGTGCCAGTAGTACTTTACTAGCGGCCCACTACGAGCAGTACTTC,CASSTLLAAHYEQYF
TRBV5-1,once,.,TRBJ1-2,TGCGCCAGCAGCTGGGACGATAACTATGGCTACACCTTC,CASSWDDNYGYTF
TRBV6-1,.,.,TRBJ2-3,TGTGCCAGCAGCCCGACAGGTTCTAGCACAGATACGCAGTATTTT,CASSPTGSSTDTQYF
TRBV5-1,.,.,TRBJ2-6,TGCGCCAGCAGCGCCGTTCCGGGGTCTGGGGCCAACGTCCTGACTTTC,CASSAVPGSGANVLTF
TRBV11-2,.,TRBD1,TRBJ2-3,TGTGCCAGCAGCTTACAGGGGGCGGCTGCCACAGATACGCAGTATTTT,CASSLQGAAATDTQYF
TRBV28,once,.,TRBJ1-2,TGTGCCAGCAGTTCTACCATCTATGGCTACACCTTC,CASSSTIYGYTF
TRBV27,.,.,TRBJ1-1,TGTGCCAGCAGTAGAACCTGGGGAACTGAAGCTTTCTTT,CASSRTWGTEAFF
TRBV14,.,.,TRBJ1-1,TGTGCCAGCAGCCAAGTCTCCCGGGGCCGGCTGACTTTCTTT,CASSQVSRGRLTFF
TRBV7-3,.,.,TRBJ2-1,TGTGCCAGCAGCTTAGATTTTTACAATGAGCAGTTCTTC,CASSLDFYNEQFF
TRBV7-8,.,TRBD1,TRBJ1-5,TGTGCCAGCAGCCAAGGACAGGGGTGGAATCAGCCCCAGCATTTT,CASSQGQGWNQPQHF
TRBV6-5,.,TRBD2,TRBJ2-7,TGTGCCAGCCTGACTAGCGGGGCATCCTACGAGCAGTACTTC,CASLTSGASYEQYF
TRBV6-6,once,.,TRBJ2-7,TGTGCCAGCAGCTACACGGACAGAACTTACGAGCAGTACTTC,CASSYTDRTYEQYF
TRBV4-2,once,TRBD2,TRBJ2-7,TGTGCCAGCAGCCAATTCTCCGGGGGGACCGGGGGATCCGAGCAGTACTTC,CASSQFSGGTGGSEQYF
TRBV18,.,TRBD1,TRBJ2-7,TGTGCCAGCTCACCACTTTCAACAGGGGGCGTGTACGAGCAGTACTTC,CASSPLSTGGVYEQYF
TRBV30,.,.,TRBJ1-1,TGTGCCTGGAGTGTAGCTACAGGGGAAGCTTTCTTT,CAWSVATGEAFF
TRBV5-5,.,.,TRBJ2-7,TGTGCCAGCAGCTTGTCTCTCTACGAGCAGTACTTC,CASSLSLYEQYF
TRBV6-1,once,.,TRBJ1-3,TGTGCCAGCAGTAGCCAGAGCTCTGGAAACACCATATATTTT,CASSSQSSGNTIYF
TRBV7-9,once,TRBD2,TRBJ2-1,TGTGCCAGCAGCTTTGGGACTAGCCAGTTCTTC,CASSFGTSQFF
TRBV27,.,.,TRBJ1-6,TGTGCCAGCAGGAGGCAGAGCTCCTATAATTCACCCCTCCACTTT,CASRRQSSYNSPLHF
TRBV5-1,.,.,TRBJ2-3,TGCGCCAGCAGCGCAGGGACACGCACAGATACGCAGTATTTT,CASSAGTRTDTQYF
TRBV11-2,.,.,TRBJ2-7,TGTGCCAGCAGCCAAGAGCGCGTCAACGAGCAGTACTTC,CASSQERVNEQYF
TRBV5-5,.,TRBD2,TRBJ2-1,TGTGCCAGCAGTTACCTAGCGGTGCATCACAATGAGCAGTTCTTC,CASSYLAVHHNEQFF
TRBV10-3,.,.,TRBJ2-3,TGTGCCATCAGTGGGGGGTGGGGGCCCACAGATACGCAGTATTTT,CAISGGWGPTDTQYF
TRBV11-2,.,.,TRBJ2-5,TGTGCCAGCAGCCAGCCGAGTCAGGGCCAAGAGACCCAGTACTTC,CASSQPSQGQETQYF
TRBV6-5,.,.,TRBJ1-3,TGTGCCAGCAAACGGTCGGCTCACTCTGGAAACACCATATATTTT,CASKRSAHSGNTIYF
TRBV20-1,.,.,TRBJ1-2,TGCAGTGCTAGCCCCCATTCCGGCTACACCTTC,CSASPHSGYTF
TRBV10-2,.,TRBD1,TRBJ2-2,TGCGCCAGTCAGGGACAGGCGAACACCGGGGAGCTGTTTTTT,CASQGQANTGELFF
TRBV29-1,.,TRBD1,TRBJ2-5,TGCAGCGCATTACAGGGGGCCGAGACCCAGTACTTC,CSALQGAETQYF
TRBV4-2,.,.,TRBJ2-1,TGTGCCAGCAGCCCTAGTAAGGGCCTGTTAAATTACAATGAGCAGTTCTTC,CASSPSKGLLNYNEQFF
TRBV10-3,.,TRBD1,TRBJ2-7,TGTGCCATCAGACCCACAGGGGCCCCCTACGAGCAGTACTTC,CAIRPTGAPYEQYF
TRBV11-1,.,TRBD1,TRBJ1-6,TGTGCCAGCAGCCCCCGACAGGGGTATAATTCACCCCTCCACTTT,CASSPRQGYNSPLHF
TRBV25-1,.,TRBD2,TRBJ2-1,TGTGCCAGCAGCCCTCTTGCGGGACTAGCGGGTAACAATGAGCAGTTCTTC,CASSPLAGLAGNNEQFF
TRBV6-6,.,.,TRBJ2-3,TGTGCCAGCAGTGATCGGGACATCCGGGCAGATACGCAGTATTTT,CASSDRDIRADTQYF
TRBV6-5,.,.,TRBJ2-1,TGTGCCAGCAGTTACTCGAGCGGCAGCTCCTACAATGAGCAGTTCTTC,CASSYSSGSSYNEQFF
TRBV19,.,TRBD2,TRBJ2-2,TGTGCCAGTAGTACCCGGACTAGCGGGTTGAACACCGGGGAGCTGTTTTTT,CASSTRTSGLNTGELFF
TRBV30,.,TRBD1,TRBJ2-3,TGTGCCTGGAGTCGGACAGGGTGGGTCACAGATACGCAGTATTTT,CAWSRTGWVTDTQYF
TRBV18,.,.,TRBJ2-3,TGTGCCAGCTCACCGGCAGATAGCACAGATACGCAGTATTTT,CASSPADSTDTQYF
TRBV29-1,.,TRBD1,TRBJ1-1,TGCAGCGTCCGACAGGGGAACACTGAAGCTTTCTTT,CSVRQGNTEAFF
TRBV7-6,.,.,TRBJ2-3,TGTGCCAGCAGGGGAGGAGGTGATACGCAGTATTTT,CASRGGGDTQYF
TRBV7-3,.,.,TRBJ2-2,TGTGCCAGCAGCTTCCTTTCCGGAAACACCGGGGAGCTGTTTTTT,CASSFLSGNTGELFF
TRBV4-3,.,.,TRBJ2-1,TGCGCCAGCAGCCAACGGCACGGGGCCTACAATGAGCAGTTCTTC,CASSQRHGAYNEQFF
TRBV11-2,.,.,TRBJ2-3,TGTGCCAGCAGCTTCAAAGGTCTGAGGGGGGGTGATACGCAGTATTTT,CASSFKGLRGGDTQYF
TRBV30,.,.,TRBJ1-1,TGTGCCTGGAAAAGCCAGATGAACACTGAAGCTTTCTTT,CAWKSQMNTEAFF